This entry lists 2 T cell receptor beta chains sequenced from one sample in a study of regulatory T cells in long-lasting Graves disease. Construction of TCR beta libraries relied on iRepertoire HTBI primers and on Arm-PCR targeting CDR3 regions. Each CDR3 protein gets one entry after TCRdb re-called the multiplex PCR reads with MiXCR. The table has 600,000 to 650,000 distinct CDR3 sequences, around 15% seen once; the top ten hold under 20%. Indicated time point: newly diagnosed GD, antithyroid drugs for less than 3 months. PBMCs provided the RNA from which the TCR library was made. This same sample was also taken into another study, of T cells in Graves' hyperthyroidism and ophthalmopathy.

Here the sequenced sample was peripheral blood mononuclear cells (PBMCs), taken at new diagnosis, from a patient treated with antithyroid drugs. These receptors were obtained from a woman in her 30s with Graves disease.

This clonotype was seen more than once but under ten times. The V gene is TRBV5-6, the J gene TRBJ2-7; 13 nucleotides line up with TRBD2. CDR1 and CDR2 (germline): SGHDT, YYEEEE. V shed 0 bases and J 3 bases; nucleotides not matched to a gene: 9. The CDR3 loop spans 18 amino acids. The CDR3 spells CASSLGTSGGQLRYEQYF. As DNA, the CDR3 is TGTGCCAGCAGCTTGGGGACTAGCGGGGGACAACTACGCTACGAGCAGTACTTC.

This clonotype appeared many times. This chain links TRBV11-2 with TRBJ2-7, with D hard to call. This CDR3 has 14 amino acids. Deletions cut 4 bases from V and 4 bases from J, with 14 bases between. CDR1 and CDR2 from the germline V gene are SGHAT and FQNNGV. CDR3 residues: CASSSSRRLYEQYF. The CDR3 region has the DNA TGTGCCAGCAGCTCCTCTCGGCGTCTTTACGAGCAGTACTTC.